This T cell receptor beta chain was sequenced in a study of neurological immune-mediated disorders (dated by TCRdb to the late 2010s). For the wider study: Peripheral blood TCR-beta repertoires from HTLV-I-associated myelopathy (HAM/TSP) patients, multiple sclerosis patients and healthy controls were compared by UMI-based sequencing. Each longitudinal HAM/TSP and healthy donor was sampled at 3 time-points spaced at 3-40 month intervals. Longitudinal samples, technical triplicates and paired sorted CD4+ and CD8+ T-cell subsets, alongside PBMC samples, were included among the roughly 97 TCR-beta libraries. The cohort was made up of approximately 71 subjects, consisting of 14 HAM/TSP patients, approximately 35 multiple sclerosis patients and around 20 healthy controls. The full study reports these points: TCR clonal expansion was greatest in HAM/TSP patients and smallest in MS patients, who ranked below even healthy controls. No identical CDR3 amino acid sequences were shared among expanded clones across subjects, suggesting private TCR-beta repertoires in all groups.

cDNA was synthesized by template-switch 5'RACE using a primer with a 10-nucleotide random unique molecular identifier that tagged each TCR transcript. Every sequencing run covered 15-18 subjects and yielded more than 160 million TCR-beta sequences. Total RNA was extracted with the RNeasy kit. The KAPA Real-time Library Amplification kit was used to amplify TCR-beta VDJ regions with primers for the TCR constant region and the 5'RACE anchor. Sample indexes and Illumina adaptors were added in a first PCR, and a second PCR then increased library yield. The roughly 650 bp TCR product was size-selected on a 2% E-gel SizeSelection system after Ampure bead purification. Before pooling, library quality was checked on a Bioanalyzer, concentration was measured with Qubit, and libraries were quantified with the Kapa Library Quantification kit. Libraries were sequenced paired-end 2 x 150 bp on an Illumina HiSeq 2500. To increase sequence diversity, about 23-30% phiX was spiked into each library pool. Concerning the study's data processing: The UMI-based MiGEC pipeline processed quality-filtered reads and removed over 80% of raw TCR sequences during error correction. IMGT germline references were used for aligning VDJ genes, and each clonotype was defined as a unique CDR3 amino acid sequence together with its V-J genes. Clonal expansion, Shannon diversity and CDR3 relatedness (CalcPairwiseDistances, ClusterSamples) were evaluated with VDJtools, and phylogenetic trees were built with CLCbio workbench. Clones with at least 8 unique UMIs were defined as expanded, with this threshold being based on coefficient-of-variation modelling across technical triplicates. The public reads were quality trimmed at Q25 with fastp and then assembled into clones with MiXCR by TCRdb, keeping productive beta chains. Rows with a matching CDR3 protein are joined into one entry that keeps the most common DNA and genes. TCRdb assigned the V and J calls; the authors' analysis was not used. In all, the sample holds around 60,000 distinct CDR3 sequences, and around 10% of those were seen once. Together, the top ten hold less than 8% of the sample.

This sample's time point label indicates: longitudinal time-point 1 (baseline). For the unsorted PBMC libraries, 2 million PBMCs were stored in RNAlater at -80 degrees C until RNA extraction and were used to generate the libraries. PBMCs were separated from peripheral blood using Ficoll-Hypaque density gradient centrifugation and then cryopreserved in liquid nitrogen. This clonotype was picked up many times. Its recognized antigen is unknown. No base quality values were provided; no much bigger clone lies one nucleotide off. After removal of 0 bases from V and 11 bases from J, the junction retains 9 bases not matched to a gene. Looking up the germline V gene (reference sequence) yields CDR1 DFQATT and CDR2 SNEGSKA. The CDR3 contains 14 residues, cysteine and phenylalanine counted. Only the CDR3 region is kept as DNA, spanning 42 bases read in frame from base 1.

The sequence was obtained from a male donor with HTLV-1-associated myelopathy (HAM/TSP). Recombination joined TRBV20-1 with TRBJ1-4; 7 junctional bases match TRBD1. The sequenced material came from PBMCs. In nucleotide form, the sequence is TGCAGTGCTAGAGACCGACAGGGACTGAGGAAACTGTTTTTT. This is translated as CSARDRQGLRKLFF.